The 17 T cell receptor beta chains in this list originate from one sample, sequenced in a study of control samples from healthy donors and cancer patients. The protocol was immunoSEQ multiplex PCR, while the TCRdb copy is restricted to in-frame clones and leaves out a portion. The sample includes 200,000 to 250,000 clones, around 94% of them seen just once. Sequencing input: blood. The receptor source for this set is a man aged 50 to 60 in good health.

CDR3 loop: CATSDPQRGGYTF. DNA of the CDR3: TGTGCCACCAGTGATCCCCAAAGGGGGGGCTACACCTTC. The chain joins TRBV24-1 to TRBJ1-2, with a possible D match to TRBD1 (6 bases). Between the trimmed V and J ends, which lost 3 bases and 8 bases, there was a span of 12 bases. Per the germline V gene, CDR1 is KGHDR and CDR2 is SFDVKD. The CDR3 extends over 13 amino acids.

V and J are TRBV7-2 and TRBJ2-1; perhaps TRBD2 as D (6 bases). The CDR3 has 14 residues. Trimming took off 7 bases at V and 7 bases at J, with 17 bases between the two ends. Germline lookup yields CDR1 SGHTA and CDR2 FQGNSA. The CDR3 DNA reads TGTGCCAGCACCCCGTCGGTAGCGGATAATGAGCAGTTCTTC. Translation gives CASTPSVADNEQFF.

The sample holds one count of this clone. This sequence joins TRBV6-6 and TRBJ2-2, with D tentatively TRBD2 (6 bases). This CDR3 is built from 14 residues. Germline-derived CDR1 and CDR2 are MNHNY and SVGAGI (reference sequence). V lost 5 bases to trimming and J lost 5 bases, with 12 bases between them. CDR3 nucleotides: TGTGCCAGCAGTCCCCGGGAGAAGACCGGGGAGCTGTTTTTT. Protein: CASSPREKTGELFF.

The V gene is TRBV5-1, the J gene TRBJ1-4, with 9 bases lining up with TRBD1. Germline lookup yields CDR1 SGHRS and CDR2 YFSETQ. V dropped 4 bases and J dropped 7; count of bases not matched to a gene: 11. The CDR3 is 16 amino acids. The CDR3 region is CASSTNRGREGEKLFF. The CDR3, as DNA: TGCGCCAGCAGCACCAACAGGGGGCGGGAGGGTGAAAAACTGTTTTTT.

The CDR3 region is CASSQRRGGSYNEQFF. In DNA form, the CDR3 reads TGCGCCAGCAGCCAACGGCGGGGGGGCTCCTACAATGAGCAGTTCTTC. The chain links TRBV4-1 to TRBJ2-1; 9 bases map to TRBD2. Trimming at V came to 2 bases and at J to 0 bases, leaving 2 bases not matched to a gene. This CDR3 comprises 16 residues. Germline V gene sequence: CDR1 MGHRA, CDR2 YSYEKL.

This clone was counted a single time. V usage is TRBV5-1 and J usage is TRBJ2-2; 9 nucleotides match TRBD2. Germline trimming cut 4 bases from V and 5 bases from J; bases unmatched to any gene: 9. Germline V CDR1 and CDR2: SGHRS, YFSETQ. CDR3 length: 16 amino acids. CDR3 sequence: CASSPDAGGTTGELFF. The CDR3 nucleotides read TGCGCCAGCAGCCCGGACGCGGGGGGGACGACCGGGGAGCTGTTTTTT.

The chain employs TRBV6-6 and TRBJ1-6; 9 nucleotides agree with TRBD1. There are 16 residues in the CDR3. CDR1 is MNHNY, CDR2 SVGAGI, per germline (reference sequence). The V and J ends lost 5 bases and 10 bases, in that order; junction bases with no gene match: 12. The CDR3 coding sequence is TGTGCCAGCAGTCGACTAACAGGGGGCGGAGGCTCACCCCTCCACTTT. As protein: CASSRLTGGGGSPLHF.

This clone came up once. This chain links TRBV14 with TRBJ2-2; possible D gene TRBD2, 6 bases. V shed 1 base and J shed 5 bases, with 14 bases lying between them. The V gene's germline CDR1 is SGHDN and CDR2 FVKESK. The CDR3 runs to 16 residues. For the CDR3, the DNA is TGTGCCAGCAGCCAAGGGAAAGCGGGCCCGACCGGGGAGCTGTTTTTT. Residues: CASSQGKAGPTGELFF.

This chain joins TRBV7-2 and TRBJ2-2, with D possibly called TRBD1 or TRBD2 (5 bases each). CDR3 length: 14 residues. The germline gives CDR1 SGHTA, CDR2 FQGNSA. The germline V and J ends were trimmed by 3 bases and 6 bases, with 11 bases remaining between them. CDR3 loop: CASSFTGPPGELFF. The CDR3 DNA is TGTGCCAGCAGCTTTACGGGGCCCCCCGGGGAGCTGTTTTTT.

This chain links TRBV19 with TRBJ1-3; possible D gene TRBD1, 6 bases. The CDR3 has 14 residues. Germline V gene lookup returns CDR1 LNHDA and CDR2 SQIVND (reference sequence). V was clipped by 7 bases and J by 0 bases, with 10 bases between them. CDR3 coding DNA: TGTGCCAGTACCCCACAGGGCTCTGGAAACACCATATATTTT. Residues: CASTPQGSGNTIYF.

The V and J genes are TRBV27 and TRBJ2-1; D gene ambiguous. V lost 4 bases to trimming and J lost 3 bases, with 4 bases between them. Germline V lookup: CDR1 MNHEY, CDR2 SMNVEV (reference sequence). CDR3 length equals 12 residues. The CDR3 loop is CASSYRYNEQFF. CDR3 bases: TGTGCCAGCAGTTACCGCTACAATGAGCAGTTCTTC.

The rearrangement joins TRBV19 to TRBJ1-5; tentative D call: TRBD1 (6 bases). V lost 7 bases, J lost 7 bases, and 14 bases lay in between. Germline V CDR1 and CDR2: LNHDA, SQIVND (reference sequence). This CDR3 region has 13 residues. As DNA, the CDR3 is TGTGCCAGTACCATTCTGGGGGGCCAGCCCCAGCATTTT. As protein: CASTILGGQPQHF.

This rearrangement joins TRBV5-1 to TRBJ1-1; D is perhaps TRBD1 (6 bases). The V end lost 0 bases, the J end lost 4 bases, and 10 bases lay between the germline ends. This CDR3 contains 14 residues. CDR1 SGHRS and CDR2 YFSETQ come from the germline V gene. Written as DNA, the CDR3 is TGCGCCAGCAGCTTGGCCTCAGGGGCCACTGAAGCTTTCTTT. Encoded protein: CASSLASGATEAFF.

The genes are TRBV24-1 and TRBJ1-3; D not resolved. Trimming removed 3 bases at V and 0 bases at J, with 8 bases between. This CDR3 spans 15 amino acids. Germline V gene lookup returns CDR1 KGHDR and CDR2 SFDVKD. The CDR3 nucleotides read TGTGCCACCAGTGATCCCAAGACCTCTGGAAACACCATATATTTT. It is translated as CATSDPKTSGNTIYF.

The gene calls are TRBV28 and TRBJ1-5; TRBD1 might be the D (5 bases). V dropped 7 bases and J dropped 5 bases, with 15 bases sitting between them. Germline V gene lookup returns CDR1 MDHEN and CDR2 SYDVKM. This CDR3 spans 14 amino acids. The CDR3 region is CASTNIGGYQPQHF. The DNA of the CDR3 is TGTGCCAGCACCAACATCGGGGGGTATCAGCCCCAGCATTTT.

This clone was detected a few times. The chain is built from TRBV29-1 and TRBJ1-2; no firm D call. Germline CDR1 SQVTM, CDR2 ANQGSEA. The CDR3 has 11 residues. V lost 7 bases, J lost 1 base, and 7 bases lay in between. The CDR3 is CSDSHNYGYTF. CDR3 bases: TGCAGCGACAGCCATAACTATGGCTACACCTTC.

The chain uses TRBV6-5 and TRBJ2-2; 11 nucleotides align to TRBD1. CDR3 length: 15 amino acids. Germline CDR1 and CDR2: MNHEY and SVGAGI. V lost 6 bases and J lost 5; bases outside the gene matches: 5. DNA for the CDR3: TGTGCCAGCAGGCCGGACAGGGGGCAAACCGGGGAGCTGTTTTTT. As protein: CASRPDRGQTGELFF.